The rows below give T cell receptor beta chains drawn from one sample of a study of blood T cell repertoires in COVID-19. Only in-frame clones appear in the TCRdb table, and some are missing; sequencing was by immunoSEQ multiplex PCR. The table records approximately 220,000 clones, about four fifths of them present only once. The sequenced sample was peripheral blood. Every receptor here comes from a woman in her forties with active or convalescent COVID-19. Both conserved end residues are part of each CDR3. The order of the fields is J gene, V gene, clone size, CDR3 protein. Clone size appears in some rows only: once, few, many, or a class for an expanded clone.

TRBJ2-5 TRBV2 NA CASSESGTTGGETQYF
TRBJ1-3 TRBV21-1 NA CATPPGNTIYF
TRBJ1-5 TRBV30 NA CAWSVLGRGQGQPQHF
TRBJ2-2 TRBV7-2 NA CASTPTATGGNTGELFF
TRBJ1-1 TRBV7-9 NA CASSSALEAFF
TRBJ1-2 TRBV6-5 NA CASRNRDRDGYTF
TRBJ1-5 TRBV7-9 many CASSLGGSFREQPQHF
TRBJ2-2 TRBV28 NA CASSLEGAGELFF
TRBJ2-1 TRBV6-6 once CASLTGTGGGNEQFF
TRBJ2-7 TRBV12-3/TRBV12-4 NA CASSPVLSEQYF
TRBJ2-1 TRBV5-6 NA CASSLERYEQFF
TRBJ2-5 TRBV5-1 NA CASSETGTGGPGQETQYF
TRBJ2-2 TRBV2 NA CASSDRGKRENTGELFF
TRBJ1-1 TRBV9 NA CASSVGGGAEAFF
TRBJ1-5 TRBV21-1 NA CASSKAENQPQHF
TRBJ2-2 TRBV11-3 NA CASSPLWSYTGELFF